A selection of T cell receptor beta chains follows, all from one sample in a study of T cell responses to AZD1222 COVID-19 vaccine. Assay used: immunoSEQ multiplex PCR; TCRdb lists only in-frame clones, some missing. Of over 100,000 clones listed, roughly 87% are singletons. Sample: peripheral blood, taken on day 0 of MenACWY control vaccination. These receptors were taken from an adult in good health. Each CDR3 is given with its conserved first and last residue. The order of the fields is J gene, clone size, V gene, CDR3 protein. Size values are once, few and many counts, or a class for expanded clones, and some rows have none.

J: TRBJ1-2
size: -
V: TRBV27
CDR3: CASRGGQGANYGYTF

J: TRBJ2-5
size: -
V: TRBV5-4
CDR3: CASSLGTDQETQYF

J: TRBJ1-1
size: once
V: TRBV19
CDR3: CASSRGTVSNTEAFF

J: TRBJ2-2
size: -
V: TRBV9
CDR3: CASNSRVSGELFF

J: TRBJ1-4
size: -
V: TRBV9
CDR3: CASSVDFATNEKLFF

J: TRBJ2-1
size: -
V: TRBV7-3
CDR3: CASSLGQGHNEQFF

J: TRBJ2-7
size: -
V: TRBV19
CDR3: CASAPQGQGSYEQYF

J: TRBJ2-1
size: -
V: TRBV25-1
CDR3: CASSAQGEGYNEQFF

J: TRBJ1-2
size: -
V: TRBV20-1
CDR3: CSARAGGGYTF

J: TRBJ1-2
size: -
V: TRBV7-2
CDR3: CASSLGGKYYGYTF

J: TRBJ2-2
size: few
V: TRBV7-2
CDR3: CASSSTRSGELFF

J: TRBJ1-4
size: few
V: TRBV30
CDR3: CAWSTQGENEKLFF

J: TRBJ2-1
size: -
V: TRBV5-1
CDR3: CASSLSGTQGNEQFF

J: TRBJ1-5
size: -
V: TRBV5-4
CDR3: CASSLQGQPQHF

J: TRBJ1-2
size: -
V: TRBV4-2
CDR3: CASSQGSLGSNGYTF

J: TRBJ2-3
size: -
V: TRBV28
CDR3: CASRVRDYRGTDTQYF

J: TRBJ2-7
size: -
V: TRBV7-9
CDR3: CASSLGSTSTYEQYF

J: TRBJ1-2
size: -
V: TRBV7-2
CDR3: CASSLVSGKEYGYTF

J: TRBJ2-3
size: -
V: TRBV11-3
CDR3: CASSLGQGALDTQYF

J: TRBJ1-2
size: -
V: TRBV28
CDR3: CASSLDSYYGYTF

J: TRBJ1-5
size: -
V: TRBV9
CDR3: CASSFSGGSQPQHF

J: TRBJ1-3
size: -
V: TRBV9
CDR3: CASSGEQGYGNTIYF

J: TRBJ2-7
size: -
V: TRBV7-9
CDR3: CASSPRGGSSSYEQYF

J: TRBJ1-2
size: -
V: TRBV6-5
CDR3: CASSYSRARVGYTF